This is a list of T cell receptor beta chains from one sample in a study of T-cell reconstitution after alpha-beta-depleted transplantation in children. TCRdb re-called the PCR reads with MiXCR, one entry per CDR3 protein. This table has around 680,000 distinct CDR3 sequences, 16% appearing once. This specimen consisted of PBMCs from the stem cell graft donor, obtained from the stem cell graft. All receptors derive from a human donor who donated a stem cell graft to a child with acute myeloid leukemia. Each CDR3 is given with its conserved first and last residue. Each record gives: J gene, V gene, CDR3 protein.

>TRBJ2-3|TRBV7-6
CASSPGGDDTQYF
>TRBJ2-2|TRBV5-1
CASSWGPGNTGELFF
>TRBJ2-4|TRBV20-1
CSARYRLAGDLAKNIQYF
>TRBJ1-1|TRBV29-1
CSVTGGYTEAFF
>TRBJ2-1|TRBV5-1
CASSSGGAEGNEQFF
>TRBJ2-7|TRBV20-1
CSARGDRAYEQYF
>TRBJ1-4|TRBV30
CAWTRDAATNEKLFF
>TRBJ2-2|TRBV12-3/TRBV12-4
CASSLAGLAGGRTGELFF
>TRBJ2-3|TRBV4-3
CASSPGLAGAYTQYF
>TRBJ2-5|TRBV20-1
CSARATGWETQYF
>TRBJ1-1|TRBV6-5
CASSHSAGISNTEAFF
>TRBJ1-6|TRBV20-1
CSALRSGTTWETPLHF
>TRBJ2-1|TRBV12-3/TRBV12-4
CASSSTENNEQFF
>TRBJ2-1|TRBV6-1
CASSPSRNEQFF
>TRBJ2-1|TRBV7-2
CASSPLQGYNEQFF
>TRBJ2-1|TRBV24-1
CATQIAGGYNEQFF
>TRBJ2-3|TRBV20-1
CSTRGLSTDTQYF
>TRBJ1-4|TRBV5-5
CASSVLRGTNEKLFF
>TRBJ2-4|TRBV10-1
CASSPLRGQGDRNIQYF
>TRBJ1-4|TRBV20-1
CSAWSGDEKLFF
>TRBJ1-2|TRBV7-9
CASSLAVRGSGYTF
>TRBJ2-5|TRBV5-1
CASSLLLAGGQETQYF
>TRBJ1-5|TRBV12-3/TRBV12-4
CASSLVGGNQPQHF
>TRBJ1-5|TRBV11-2
CASSLVWTGERIDNQPQHF
>TRBJ2-5|TRBV7-2
CASSPQLVGETQYF
>TRBJ2-1|TRBV7-9
CASSLAQGAHNEQFF
>TRBJ2-5|TRBV7-2
CASSSAGTGVGETQYF
>TRBJ2-4|TRBV20-1
CSGFGRTGIVLAKNIQYF
>TRBJ2-3|TRBV29-1
CSAKQGKGTADTQYF
>TRBJ2-1|TRBV29-1
CSVEDGRTSGGYNEQFF
>TRBJ2-4|TRBV20-1
CSARDIAGGDIQYF
>TRBJ1-2|TRBV13
CASTRGQGIDYGYTF
>TRBJ2-5|TRBV5-1
CASGRGPVKETQYF
>TRBJ2-7|TRBV23-1
CASSPPLREQYF
>TRBJ2-1|TRBV9
CASSVRGGNEQFF
>TRBJ2-5|TRBV7-9
CASSLGDDREETQYF
>TRBJ1-5|TRBV10-3
CAISESQSNQPQHF
>TRBJ2-5|TRBV7-9
CASSLGGGQEETQYF
>TRBJ1-4|TRBV12-3/TRBV12-4
CASSLSMRKKLFF
>TRBJ2-1|TRBV20-1
CSAPDTSGGSYNEQFF
>TRBJ2-3|TRBV4-3
CASSQDGARAKGADTQYF
>TRBJ2-1|TRBV20-1
CSARDPSGVNNEQFF
>TRBJ2-5|TRBV2
CASSVDGQETQYF
>TRBJ2-3|TRBV20-1
CSASPSRLAGGPVTQYF
>TRBJ1-6|TRBV12-3/TRBV12-4
CASSPRASSGSSPLHF
>TRBJ2-5|TRBV7-8
CASSRGVGETQYF
>TRBJ2-1|TRBV7-2
CASSLGFAGRTEQFF
>TRBJ2-7|TRBV7-9
CASSSNRDGYEQYF
>TRBJ2-7|TRBV5-1
CASSLAWAGRYEQYF
>TRBJ2-1|TRBV6-5
CASRPAGTGTHEQFF
>TRBJ2-3|TRBV15
CATSRALATQYF
>TRBJ1-1|TRBV20-1
CSAPRVLNTEAFF